This T cell receptor beta chain emerged from a study of chemoradiotherapy in HPV16-positive cancers. This clone was observed once. TCRdb's table, derived via immunoSEQ multiplex PCR, lists solely in-frame clones and lacks some. Among around 5,400 clones listed, over 75% were seen once. Germline V gene sequence: CDR1 MNHEY, CDR2 SMNVEV (reference sequence). V was pared by 6 bases and J by 5 bases, with 14 bases between. CDR3 length equals 14 residues. This TCR derives from a human donor with HPV-associated anogenital cancer. The starting material was blood, obtained from a patient who underwent chemoradiotherapy. The rearrangement links TRBV27 to TRBJ2-1, with D unclear. CDR3 sequence (DNA): TGTGCCAGCAGGGGAAACCGGGTTGACAATGAGCAGTTCTTC. Amino acids: CASRGNRVDNEQFF.